This TCR beta chain is from a study of shared clonotypes between healthy human individuals. Whole-study context: With ages of 18 to 49, the donors were two women and a few men. The plates for each donor numbered three CD4 naive, three CD4 memory, two CD8 naive and one CD8 memory. General study results and limits: Relative to their counterparts shared across all four donors, non-shared clonotypes exhibited diminished generation probabilities.

Concerning this clone: Its antigen is undetermined.

Produced via immunoSEQ multiplex PCR; TCRdb's table is partial and in-frame only. The profile covers about 1.5 million clones, with approximately 98% appearing a single time and 0.4% to 0.55% taken by the ten largest. CDR1 and CDR2 from the germline V gene are SGHRS and YFSETQ. The germline V and J ends were trimmed by 0 bases and 3 bases, with 13 bases remaining between them. The CDR3 has 15 residues. The clonotype comes from a man aged 25-40 years in good health. The sequencing sample was made of naive CD4+ T cells sorted from blood. Described subset: CD45RA+ positively selected. The genes are TRBV5-1 and TRBJ2-7, with D tentatively TRBD1 or TRBD2 (5 bases each). The CDR3 region is CASSLAGTPVYEQYF. As DNA, the CDR3 is TGCGCCAGCAGCTTGGCCGGGACGCCAGTCTACGAGCAGTACTTC.